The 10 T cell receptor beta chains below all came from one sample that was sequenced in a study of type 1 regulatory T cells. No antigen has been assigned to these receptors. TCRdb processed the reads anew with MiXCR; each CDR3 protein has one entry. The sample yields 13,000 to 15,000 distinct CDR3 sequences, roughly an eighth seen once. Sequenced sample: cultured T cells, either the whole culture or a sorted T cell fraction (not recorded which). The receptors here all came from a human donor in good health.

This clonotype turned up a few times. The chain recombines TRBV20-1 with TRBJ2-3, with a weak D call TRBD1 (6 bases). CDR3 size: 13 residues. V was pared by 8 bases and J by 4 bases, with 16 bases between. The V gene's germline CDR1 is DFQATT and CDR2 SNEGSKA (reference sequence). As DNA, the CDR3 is TGCAGTCCCAGAGGGGGTACGGCAGATACGCAGTATTTT. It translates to CSPRGGTADTQYF.

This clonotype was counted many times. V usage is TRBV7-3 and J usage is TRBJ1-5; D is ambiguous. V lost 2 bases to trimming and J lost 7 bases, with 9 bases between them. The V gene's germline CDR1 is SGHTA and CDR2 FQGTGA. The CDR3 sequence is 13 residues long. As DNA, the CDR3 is TGTGCCAGCAGCTTAGGGGATCAACAGCCCCAGCATTTT. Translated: CASSLGDQQPQHF.

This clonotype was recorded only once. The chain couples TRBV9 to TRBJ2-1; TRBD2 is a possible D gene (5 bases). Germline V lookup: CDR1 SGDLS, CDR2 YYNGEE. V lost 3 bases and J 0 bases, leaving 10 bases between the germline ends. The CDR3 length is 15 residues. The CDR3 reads CASSASSSSYNEQFF. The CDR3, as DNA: TGTGCCAGCAGCGCTAGCTCGAGCTCCTACAATGAGCAGTTCTTC.

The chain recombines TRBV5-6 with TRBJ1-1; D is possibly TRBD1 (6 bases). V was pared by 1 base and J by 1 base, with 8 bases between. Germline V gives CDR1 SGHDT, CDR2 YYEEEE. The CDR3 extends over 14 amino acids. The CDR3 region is CASSLTGPNTEAFF. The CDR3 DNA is TGTGCCAGCAGCTTGACAGGGCCGAACACTGAAGCTTTCTTT.

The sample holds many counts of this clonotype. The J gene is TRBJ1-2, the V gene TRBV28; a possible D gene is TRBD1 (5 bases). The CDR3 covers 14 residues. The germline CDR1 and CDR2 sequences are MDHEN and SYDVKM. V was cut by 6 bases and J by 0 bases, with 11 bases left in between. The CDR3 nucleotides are TGTGCCAGCAGGCAGACAGCAGCTAACTATGGCTACACCTTC. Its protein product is CASRQTAANYGYTF.

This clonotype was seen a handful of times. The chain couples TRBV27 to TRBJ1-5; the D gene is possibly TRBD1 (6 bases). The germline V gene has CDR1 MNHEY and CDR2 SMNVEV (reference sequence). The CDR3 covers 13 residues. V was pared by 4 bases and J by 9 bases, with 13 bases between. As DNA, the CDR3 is TGTGCCAGCAGTTACTCAGGGGCAAGGCCCCAGCATTTT. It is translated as CASSYSGARPQHF.

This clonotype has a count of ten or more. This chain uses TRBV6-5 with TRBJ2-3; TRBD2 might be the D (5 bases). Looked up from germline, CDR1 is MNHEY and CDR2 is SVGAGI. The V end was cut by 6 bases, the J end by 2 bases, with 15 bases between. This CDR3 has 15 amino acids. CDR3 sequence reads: CASSPSRGPTDTQYF. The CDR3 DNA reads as TGTGCCAGCAGCCCCTCACGCGGGCCCACAGATACGCAGTATTTT.

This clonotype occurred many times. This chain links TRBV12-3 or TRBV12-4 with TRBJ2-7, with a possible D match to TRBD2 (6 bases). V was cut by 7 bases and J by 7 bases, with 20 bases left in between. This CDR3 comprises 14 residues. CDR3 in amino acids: CASTSSGVPREQYF. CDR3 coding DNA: TGTGCCAGCACTTCGTCGGGGGTCCCTAGGGAGCAGTACTTC.

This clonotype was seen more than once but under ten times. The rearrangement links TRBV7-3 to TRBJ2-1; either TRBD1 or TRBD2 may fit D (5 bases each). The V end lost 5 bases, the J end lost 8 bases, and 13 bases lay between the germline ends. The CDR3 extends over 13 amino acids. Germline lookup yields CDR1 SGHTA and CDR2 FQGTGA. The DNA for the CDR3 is TGTGCCAGCAGCGCCGGGACCATCGATGAGCAGTTCTTC. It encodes CASSAGTIDEQFF.

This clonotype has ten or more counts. CDR3 DNA sequence: TGTGCCAGCAGCTTCTCGCAGCGACTAGCCCTCCAAGAGACCCAGTACTTC. This translates into CASSFSQRLALQETQYF. The chain is built from TRBV11-2 and TRBJ2-5; 7 bases are shared with TRBD2. Germline V gene data show CDR1 as SGHAT and CDR2 as FQNNGV. Trimming cost V 3 bases and J 1 base; bases outside gene matches: 11. This CDR3 has 17 residues.